What follows are 20 T cell receptor beta chains derived from one specimen sequenced in a study of T cell changes during pregnancy in multiple sclerosis. The data were produced by immunoSEQ multiplex PCR, yet TCRdb's version contains in-frame clones alone and is incomplete. The table shows 50,000 to 75,000 clones, with more than 85% occurring only once. Sample: peripheral blood, taken in the third trimester of pregnancy. The source of these receptors is a female donor in good health, enrolled as a control in a pregnancy study.

The chain uses TRBV7-2 and TRBJ1-3; D is unclear. This CDR3 has 14 amino acids. Germline-derived CDR1 and CDR2 are SGHTA and FQGNSA. V was trimmed by 3 bases and J by 1 base, leaving 7 bases between them. The CDR3 spells CASSLSGSGNTIYF. DNA of the CDR3: TGTGCCAGCAGCTTGTCGGGGTCTGGAAACACCATATATTTT.

V and J are TRBV5-1 and TRBJ2-7, with a possible D match to TRBD1 (5 bases). The CDR3 spans 14 residues. The V end was cut by 3 bases, the J end by 7 bases, with 17 bases between. Germline CDR1 and CDR2: SGHRS and YFSETQ. The DNA for the CDR3 is TGCGCCAGCAGCTCTCCGGACAAGGGCGGAGAGCAGTACTTC. This gives the protein CASSSPDKGGEQYF.

The J gene is TRBJ2-7, the V gene TRBV27, with 14 bases lining up with TRBD2. CDR3 size: 16 residues. Trimming cost V 4 bases and J 6 bases; bases outside gene matches: 8. Germline assignment: CDR1 MNHEY and CDR2 SMNVEV (reference sequence). The CDR3 loop reads CASSSSMGLAGVEQYF. CDR3 sequence (DNA): TGTGCCAGCAGTTCAAGTATGGGACTAGCGGGAGTCGAGCAGTACTTC.

V usage is TRBV6-6 and J usage is TRBJ1-1, with 8 bases identical to TRBD1. CDR1 MNHNY and CDR2 SVGAGI come from the germline V gene (reference sequence). The ends lost 10 bases at V and 3 bases at J; junction bases unmatched: 4. This CDR3 has 12 amino acids. CDR3 in DNA: TGTGCCACCCAGACAGGGGACACTGAAGCTTTCTTT. Translated: CATQTGDTEAFF.

The chain employs TRBV6-1 and TRBJ1-5; no firm D call. Germline CDR1 is MNHNS and CDR2 is SASEGT. The CDR3 contains 14 residues. The germline V and J ends were trimmed by 7 bases and 2 bases, with 12 bases remaining between them. CDR3 in DNA: TGTGCCAGCATCGGAACGGGTGGCAATCAGCCCCAGCATTTT. Protein sequence: CASIGTGGNQPQHF.

The V call is TRBV7-9, the J call TRBJ2-7, with no clear D. The CDR3 has 12 residues. V was trimmed by 4 bases and J by 6 bases, leaving 10 bases between them. The germline V gene has CDR1 SEHNR and CDR2 FQNEAQ (reference sequence). CDR3 region: CASSSTVGEQYF. The CDR3 DNA reads as TGTGCCAGCAGCTCCACTGTTGGCGAGCAGTACTTC. Combining the CDR3 with reference TRBV7-9 and TRBJ2-7 gives the whole variable domain DTGVSQNPRHKITKRGQNVTFRCDPISEHNRLYWYRQTLGQGPEFLTYFQNEAQLEKSRLLSDRFSAERPKGSFSTLEIQRTEQGDSAMYLCASSSTVGEQYFGPGTRLTVT.

The rearrangement links TRBV6-1 to TRBJ1-2; TRBD1 might be the D (5 bases). Germline CDR1 and CDR2: MNHNS and SASEGT. Trimming removed 6 bases at V and 4 bases at J, with 15 bases between. This CDR3 region has 14 residues. The CDR3 DNA is TGTGCCAGCAGCTTGTCCAGGGCTCCCTATGGCTACACCTTC. Protein: CASSLSRAPYGYTF.

The genes are TRBV19 and TRBJ2-2, with no clear D. V was cut by 7 bases and J by 10 bases, with 4 bases left in between. Germline lookup yields CDR1 LNHDA and CDR2 SQIVND (reference sequence). This CDR3 has 9 amino acids. CDR3 sequence reads: CASIQELFF. CDR3 coding DNA: TGTGCCAGTATTCAGGAGCTGTTTTTT.

This clone was recorded only once. The CDR3 reads CASKGVYEQYF. For the CDR3, the DNA is TGTGCCAGCAAAGGGGTTTACGAGCAGTACTTC. The V and J genes are TRBV27 and TRBJ2-7, with D tentatively TRBD1 (5 bases). In germline, CDR1 is MNHEY, CDR2 SMNVEV (reference sequence). Trimming shortened V by 7 bases and J by 4 bases, and 8 bases separated the two germline ends. The CDR3 length is 11 residues.

The V call is TRBV4-3, the J call TRBJ1-5; D unresolved. From germline, CDR1 is LGHNA and CDR2 YSLEER. V was trimmed by 0 bases and J by 1 base, leaving 10 bases between them. CDR3 length equals 16 residues. CDR3 residues: CASSQDAGLSNQPQHF. CDR3 sequence (DNA): TGCGCCAGCAGCCAAGATGCCGGGTTGAGCAATCAGCCCCAGCATTTT.

The chain carries TRBV29-1 and TRBJ1-1, with 8 bases that match TRBD1. The CDR3 is 15 amino acids. Losses at the gene ends were 7 bases for V and 4 bases for J; bases not matched to a gene: 14. Per the germline V gene, CDR1 is SQVTM and CDR2 is ANQGSEA. CDR3 DNA sequence: TGCAGCGCATCCTTTTTTGGGACAGGATTCACTGAAGCTTTCTTT. It codes for CSASFFGTGFTEAFF.

The chain employs TRBV19 and TRBJ2-7; 10 nucleotides line up with TRBD1. Germline values: CDR1 LNHDA, CDR2 SQIVND (reference sequence). The CDR3 extends over 15 amino acids. The V gene end was trimmed by 3 bases and the J gene end by 0 bases; junction bases not matched to a gene: 2. The CDR3 region is CASSIGDRGSYEQYF. Here the CDR3 DNA reads TGTGCCAGTAGTATTGGGGACAGGGGCTCCTACGAGCAGTACTTC.

By sample fraction, this clone is medium-sized. This chain joins TRBV6-4 and TRBJ2-3, with a weak D call TRBD2 (7 bases). V was trimmed by 2 bases and J by 2 bases, leaving 8 bases between them. The CDR3 covers 14 residues. Germline V gives CDR1 MRHNA, CDR2 SNTAGT. In nucleotides, the CDR3 is TGTGCCAGCAGTGACGGGGGGGCCACAGATACGCAGTATTTT. Protein sequence: CASSDGGATDTQYF.

The chain uses TRBV28 and TRBJ1-1, with D possibly matching TRBD1 (6 bases). Germline V CDR1 and CDR2: MDHEN, SYDVKM. The ends were cut back, 1 base at V and 3 bases at J, with 12 bases in the middle. CDR3 length: 15 amino acids. CDR3 DNA sequence: TGTGCCAGCAGTTTATCCGGCAGGGGCGACACTGAAGCTTTCTTT. It specifies CASSLSGRGDTEAFF.

This chain uses TRBV30 with TRBJ2-1; 8 nucleotides agree with TRBD1. V lost 3 bases and J lost 2; bases outside the gene matches: 6. The germline V gene encodes CDR1 GTSNPN and CDR2 SVGIG (reference sequence). CDR3 length: 15 amino acids. The chain's CDR3 is CAWSLTGEPYNEQFF. CDR3 coding DNA: TGTGCCTGGAGCCTGACAGGGGAGCCCTACAATGAGCAGTTCTTC.

The chain combines TRBV10-3 with TRBJ2-3; D is uncertain. Trimming left V 4 bases short and J 4 bases short, with 3 bases between. Germline CDR1 is ENHRY and CDR2 is SYGVKD. The CDR3 has 11 residues. DNA of the CDR3: TGTGCCATCAGTGTCGCAGATACGCAGTATTTT. Its protein is CAISVADTQYF.

The rearrangement uses TRBV2 and TRBJ2-3; 9 bases line up with TRBD1. Germline V gene sequence: CDR1 SNHLY, CDR2 FYNNEI. Trimming cost V 1 base and J 3 bases; bases outside gene matches: 2. The length of the CDR3 is 15 residues. The CDR3 is CASSEGGQGTDTQYF. The CDR3 DNA reads as TGTGCCAGCAGTGAAGGGGGACAGGGAACAGATACGCAGTATTTT.

The V gene is TRBV7-2, the J gene TRBJ2-1, with D possibly TRBD2 on 5 matching bases. CDR1 SGHTA and CDR2 FQGNSA come from the germline V gene. The CDR3 contains 15 residues. Deletions cut 1 base from V and 1 base from J, with 8 bases between. The chain's CDR3 is CASSLVAGSYNEQFF. The CDR3 DNA is TGTGCCAGCAGCTTAGTTGCGGGTTCCTACAATGAGCAGTTCTTC.

This clone has only a few counts. The rearrangement joins TRBV5-1 to TRBJ1-2; the match to TRBD1 covers 9 bases. Trimming cost V 3 bases and J 0 bases; bases outside gene matches: 3. The germline V gene has CDR1 SGHRS and CDR2 YFSETQ. There are 15 residues in the CDR3. CDR3 sequence (DNA): TGCGCCAGCAGCTGGGGGACAGGGACTAACTATGGCTACACCTTC. As protein: CASSWGTGTNYGYTF.

This clone was seen once. V usage is TRBV6-5 and J usage is TRBJ2-7, with D unresolved. CDR3 size: 14 residues. Trimming left V 7 bases short and J 0 bases short, with 13 bases between. Germline lookup yields CDR1 MNHEY and CDR2 SVGAGI. CDR3 protein: CASKSAPPSYEQYF. CDR3 bases: TGTGCCAGCAAGAGCGCACCTCCCTCCTACGAGCAGTACTTC.